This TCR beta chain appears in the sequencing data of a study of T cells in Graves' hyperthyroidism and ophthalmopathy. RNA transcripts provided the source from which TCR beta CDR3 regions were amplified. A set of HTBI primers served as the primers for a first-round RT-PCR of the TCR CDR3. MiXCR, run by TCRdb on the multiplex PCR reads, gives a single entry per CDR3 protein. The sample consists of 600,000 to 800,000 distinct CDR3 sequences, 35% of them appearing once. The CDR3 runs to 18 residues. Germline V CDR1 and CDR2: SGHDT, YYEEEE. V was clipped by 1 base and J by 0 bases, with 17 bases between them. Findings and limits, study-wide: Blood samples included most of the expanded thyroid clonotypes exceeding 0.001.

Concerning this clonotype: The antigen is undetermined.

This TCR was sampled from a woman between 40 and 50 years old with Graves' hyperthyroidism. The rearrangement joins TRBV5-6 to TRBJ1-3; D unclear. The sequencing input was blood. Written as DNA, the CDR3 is TGTGCCAGCAGCTTGAGGCGAGGAAGTATCAGCTCTGGAAACACCATATATTTT. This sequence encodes CASSLRRGSISSGNTIYF.